The T cell receptor beta chain described here comes from a study of T cell repertoires and leukemia-associated antigens (dated by TCRdb to between 2019 and 2020). Turning to the overall study: About 5.1 to 7 million read pairs and about 3 to 5.0 million effective reads were obtained per sample, with about 15 million effective reads obtained overall. Using in vitro peptide stimulation of healthy T cells, the study set out to figure out what antigen is recognized by a TCR Vbeta21 clone that had previously been found in CML patients.

CD3+ T cells were initially rested overnight at approximately 2.4 million cells/mL in RPMI 1640 lacking fetal bovine serum. MACS immunomagnetic beads were used according to the manufacturer's instructions to isolate CD3+ T cells from PBMCs. Broad study findings and their caveats: No significant differences among the four groups were observed in the numbers of Vbeta genes (around 60), Jbeta genes (14), VDJ rearrangements, or unique CDR3s. The antigen specificity and function of the expanded clones were not directly tested and needed further investigation.

This clonotype counts as medium-sized (0.01 to 0.1%). Its antigen target is currently unknown. No base quality values were provided; no much bigger clone lies one nucleotide off. Total RNA was extracted from the cultured T cells using TRIzol reagent. 5' rapid amplification of cDNA ends (5'RACE) was the method used to amplify TCRbeta libraries from the RNA. Before sequencing, Qubit, an Agilent instrument, and quantitative PCR were used to check library concentration and integrity. Qualified libraries were sequenced on Illumina HiSeq or MiSeq by a commercial service provider. Concerning the study's data processing: TCR sequences in each sample were identified using MiXCR version 1.8.2. To qualify, a clone needed a CDR3 longer than four amino acids, an in-frame nucleotide length, and no stop codon. An effective read was defined as a read containing the complete CDR3 structure. Expanded clones were validated by RT-PCR with 24 Vbeta primers, GeneScan spectratyping, and Sanger sequencing. The public sequencing data were trimmed at Q25 with fastp and processed into clonotypes with MiXCR by TCRdb, which kept only in-frame beta chains. Every entry covers one CDR3 protein and lists the most common genes and DNA from its rows. Clone size and V and J calls follow TCRdb, not the original study. The table for this sample lists around 14,000 distinct CDR3 sequences; about 40% of them were counted only once. The ten largest clones capture approximately 9.2% of the sample.

CDR1 and CDR2 are drawn from the germline V gene: SGHRS, YFSETQ. The V and J ends are trimmed by 2 bases and 8 bases, leaving 16 bases between them. From cysteine to phenylalanine, the CDR3 is 15 amino acids long. The entry retains the CDR3 DNA only, 45 bases that are in frame from base 1. In this chain, TRBV5-1 is recombined with TRBJ2-2, with the D gene not confidently named. The receptor comes from a female donor in good health. What was sequenced was CD3+ T cells sorted from blood and cultured. Here the CDR3 is given as CASSFHRQMGGELFF. The base sequence is TGCGCCAGCAGCTTCCACCGCCAAATGGGTGGGGAGCTGTTTTTT.